The 32 T cell receptor beta chains listed next were all sequenced from one sample in a study of T cells in Graves' hyperthyroidism and ophthalmopathy. RNA transcripts served as the template for amplifying TCR beta CDR3 regions. Primed by the HTBI set, a first-round RT-PCR was run on the TCR CDR3. Via MiXCR, TCRdb re-called the multiplex PCR reads, giving one row per CDR3 protein. The sample records some 650,000 distinct CDR3 sequences, around 16% being singletons. The sequencing sample was made of blood. The receptors shown here come from a woman aged 35 to 49 with Graves' ophthalmopathy.

This clonotype was seen repeatedly, ten times or more. The chain uses TRBV5-1 and TRBJ2-3; D perhaps matches TRBD2 (6 bases). Germline-derived CDR1 and CDR2 are SGHRS and YFSETQ. CDR3 length: 14 amino acids. Trimming took 0 bases from V and 4 from J, leaving 9 bases between them. CDR3 nucleotides: TGCGCCAGCAGCTTGGCCACGGGGGCAGATACGCAGTATTTT. This encodes CASSLATGADTQYF.

This clonotype has at least ten counts. The chain uses TRBV29-1 and TRBJ1-1; TRBD1 aligns across 8 bases. CDR1 SQVTM and CDR2 ANQGSEA come from the germline V gene. With 4 bases clipped from V and 6 bases from J, the junction kept 4 bases outside the gene matches. The CDR3 extends over 12 amino acids. CDR3 sequence: CSVADRGAEAFF. Written as DNA, the CDR3 is TGCAGCGTTGCCGACAGGGGAGCTGAAGCTTTCTTT.

The chain has TRBV3-1 and TRBJ2-1; the D is unclear. Trimming took off 4 bases at V and 9 bases at J, with 19 bases between the two ends. The CDR3 covers 15 residues. Germline V gene sequence: CDR1 LGHDT, CDR2 YNNKEL (reference sequence). The CDR3 bases are TGTGCCAGCAGCCCGCGGCGGTCAAGGGAACGTGAGCAGTTCTTC. Protein: CASSPRRSREREQFF.

This clonotype was counted between two and nine times. The V gene is TRBV20-1, the J gene TRBJ2-7, with 9 bases fitting TRBD2. V dropped 0 bases and J dropped 5; count of bases not matched to a gene: 8. From germline, CDR1 is DFQATT and CDR2 SNEGSKA (reference sequence). The CDR3 consists of 15 residues. The CDR3 here is CSARDLGGRADEQYF. CDR3 DNA: TGCAGTGCTAGAGACCTAGGCGGGAGGGCGGACGAGCAGTACTTC.

This clonotype was counted only a few times. V and J are TRBV18 and TRBJ2-7; D unresolved. The CDR3 consists of 12 residues. Germline values: CDR1 KGHSH, CDR2 LQKENI. The V and J ends lost 3 bases and 4 bases respectively, with 7 bases between them. This CDR3 reads CASSPKDYEQYF. The CDR3 nucleotides are TGTGCCAGCTCACCGAAGGATTACGAGCAGTACTTC.

This chain uses TRBV6-2 or TRBV6-3 with TRBJ2-3; D gene uncertain. The CDR3 sequence is 13 residues long. With 6 bases removed from V and 9 bases from J, the gap between germline ends came to 16 bases. Germline V lookup: CDR1 MNHEY, CDR2 SVGEGT. CDR3 sequence (DNA): TGTGCCAGCAGACCCCCGCGAAAGCCCACGCAGTATTTT. Residues: CASRPPRKPTQYF.

This clonotype was seen ten or more times. The chain carries TRBV5-6 and TRBJ2-3; no firm D call. Deletions cut 3 bases from V and 3 bases from J, with 14 bases between. Per the germline V gene, CDR1 is SGHDT and CDR2 is YYEEEE. This CDR3 comprises 15 residues. In DNA form, the CDR3 reads TGTGCCAGCAGCTCTCTCGGAGTGAATACAGATACGCAGTATTTT. This gives the protein CASSSLGVNTDTQYF.

This clonotype was observed a handful of times. J is TRBJ2-7 and V is TRBV6-4; 15 nucleotides agree with TRBD2. The CDR3 runs 17 residues. CDR1 and CDR2 (germline): MRHNA, SNTAGT. Germline trimming cut 6 bases from V and 5 bases from J; bases unmatched to any gene: 11. CDR3 in DNA: TGTGCCAGCAGATTGGGACTAGCGGGAGGCACTACCCACGAGCAGTACTTC. Translation: CASRLGLAGGTTHEQYF.

There are a few counts of this clonotype. The chain has TRBV5-5 and TRBJ1-6; D unresolved. The CDR3 has 15 amino acids. Germline V CDR1 and CDR2: SGHKS, YYEKEE (reference sequence). Between the trimmed V and J ends, which lost 0 bases and 8 bases, there was a span of 12 bases. The CDR3 DNA reads as TGTGCCAGCAGCTTGGTCCTACAAGTCTATTCACCCCTCCACTTT. This gives the protein CASSLVLQVYSPLHF.

This clonotype appeared many times. This chain joins TRBV10-2 and TRBJ1-1; D remains ambiguous. CDR3 length equals 14 residues. Per the germline V gene, CDR1 is WSHSY and CDR2 is SAAADI. V lost 0 bases and J lost 3, with 8 bases in between. In nucleotides, the CDR3 is TGCGCCAGCAGTGAGTCGAGGAGGGACACTGAAGCTTTCTTT. It is translated as CASSESRRDTEAFF.

V and J are TRBV2 and TRBJ2-3; 9 bases map to TRBD2. The germline gives CDR1 SNHLY, CDR2 FYNNEI. Trimming at V came to 9 bases and at J to 2 bases, leaving 3 bases not matched to a gene. The CDR3 runs 13 residues. CDR3 nucleotides: TGTGCCAGTGTAGCGGGGGCCACAGATACGCAGTATTTT. Its protein is CASVAGATDTQYF.

This clonotype occurred many times. This chain links TRBV3-1 with TRBJ2-2, with D unclear. The CDR3 consists of 16 residues. V lost 4 bases and J 0 bases, leaving 12 bases between the germline ends. Germline V gene lookup returns CDR1 LGHDT and CDR2 YNNKEL (reference sequence). For the CDR3, the DNA is TGTGCCAGCAGCCCCCAAGTTCCCGCGAACACCGGGGAGCTGTTTTTT. Translated: CASSPQVPANTGELFF.

This clonotype was seen ten or more times. The chain joins TRBV28 to TRBJ1-5, with D perhaps TRBD1 (6 bases). Germline lookup yields CDR1 MDHEN and CDR2 SYDVKM. The V gene lost 2 bases and the J gene lost 0 bases, with 11 bases spanning the gap. The CDR3 contains 16 residues. The CDR3 DNA is TGTGCCAGCAGTTTAGTGGGACATTATAGCAATCAGCCCCAGCATTTT. Amino acids: CASSLVGHYSNQPQHF.

The chain recombines TRBV30 with TRBJ1-1; D not certain. The germline V gene encodes CDR1 GTSNPN and CDR2 SVGIG (reference sequence). The CDR3 extends over 12 amino acids. CDR3 sequence (DNA): TGTGCATCGGACGTTGGGAACACTGAAGCTTTCTTT. Its translation: CASDVGNTEAFF.

The chain uses TRBV20-1 and TRBJ1-2, with D perhaps TRBD1 (6 bases). CDR3 size: 14 residues. The germline CDR1 and CDR2 sequences are DFQATT and SNEGSKA (reference sequence). Trimming took off 5 bases at V and 4 bases at J, with 17 bases between the two ends. CDR3: CSALSSEGGYGYTF. The CDR3 nucleotides are TGCAGTGCTCTCAGCTCCGAAGGGGGCTATGGCTACACCTTC.

A few counts support this clonotype. The V call is TRBV28, the J call TRBJ2-7, with TRBD1 matching over 10 bases. Germline values: CDR1 MDHEN, CDR2 SYDVKM. The CDR3 contains 14 residues. V lost 3 bases and J lost 6; bases outside the gene matches: 5. CDR3 nucleotide sequence: TGTGCCAGCAGTTTTGGGGGACAGGGGAGCGAGCAGTACTTC. This codes for CASSFGGQGSEQYF.

This clonotype is medium-sized. This chain joins TRBV20-1 and TRBJ1-1; 9 positions match TRBD1. V was pared by 5 bases and J by 3 bases, with 4 bases of the junction left unmatched. CDR1 and CDR2 (germline): DFQATT, SNEGSKA (reference sequence). The CDR3 loop spans 13 amino acids. The CDR3 nucleotides are TGCAGTGCTGGGACAGGGACTGACACTGAAGCTTTCTTT. Translation: CSAGTGTDTEAFF.

This chain links TRBV29-1 with TRBJ1-2, with a possible D match to TRBD1 (6 bases). The CDR3 consists of 13 residues. Trimming took off 7 bases at V and 0 bases at J, with 12 bases between the two ends. Germline V gene sequence: CDR1 SQVTM, CDR2 ANQGSEA. The DNA of the CDR3 is TGCAGCGCAGAGGGGGGGCCTAACTATGGCTACACCTTC. Translating gives CSAEGGPNYGYTF.

Only one count was recorded for this clonotype. The rearrangement links TRBV6-2 or TRBV6-3 to TRBJ2-1; tentatively, D is TRBD2 (6 bases). V lost 11 bases, J lost 8 bases, and 22 bases lay in between. Germline V gene data show CDR1 as MNHEY and CDR2 as SVGEGT. The CDR3 loop spans 14 amino acids. The CDR3 DNA reads as TGTGCCCGCTCCCCTCGGGGGAGTAGCGATGAGCAGTTCTTC. Protein sequence: CARSPRGSSDEQFF.

This clonotype appeared many times. V usage is TRBV28 and J usage is TRBJ2-3, with 10 bases aligning to TRBD1. This CDR3 comprises 15 residues. The germline V gene has CDR1 MDHEN and CDR2 SYDVKM. The V segment lost 6 bases and the J segment 7 bases; nucleotides outside the gene matches: 10. CDR3 sequence reads: CASRRGDRGLHTQYF. Written as DNA, the CDR3 is TGTGCCAGCAGGAGGGGGGACAGGGGACTCCATACGCAGTATTTT.

This clonotype was seen only a few times. Relative to the germline gene, one junction end is altered; a read error may explain this. J is TRBJ1-2 and V is TRBV25-1, with no clear D. This CDR3 contains 16 residues. The germline V gene has CDR1 MGHDK and CDR2 SYGVNS. CDR3 nucleotide sequence: TGTGCCAGCAATGAATCTGGTGCAGCAACTAACTATGGCTACACCTTC. It translates to CASNESGAATNYGYTF.

This clonotype has only a few counts. The J gene is TRBJ1-1, the V gene TRBV7-9; no clear D. With 5 bases removed from V and 3 bases from J, the gap between germline ends came to 13 bases. The germline CDR1 and CDR2 sequences are SEHNR and FQNEAQ (reference sequence). The length of the CDR3 is 14 residues. In DNA, the CDR3 is TGTGCCAGCAGCACCTGGGTGGATTACACTGAAGCTTTCTTT. It translates to CASSTWVDYTEAFF.

The V call is TRBV18, the J call TRBJ1-4; possible D gene TRBD1, 5 bases. The CDR3 loop spans 15 amino acids. V lost 8 bases to trimming and J lost 0 bases, with 13 bases between them. Germline-derived CDR1 and CDR2 are KGHSH and LQKENI. Here the CDR3 DNA reads TGTGCCAGCCGGGCAGGGCCCGCAACTAATGAAAAACTGTTTTTT. The encoded protein is CASRAGPATNEKLFF.

This clonotype has at least ten counts. The J gene is TRBJ1-1, the V gene TRBV11-3, with D possibly being TRBD1 (6 bases). From germline, CDR1 is SGHNT and CDR2 YENEEA. Trimming left V 5 bases short and J 5 bases short, with 18 bases between. CDR3 size: 15 residues. The CDR3 sequence: CASSRNRDGWTEAFF. The CDR3, as DNA: TGTGCCAGCAGCAGGAACAGGGACGGATGGACTGAAGCTTTCTTT. Combining the CDR3 with reference TRBV11-3 and TRBJ1-1 gives the whole variable domain EAGVVQSPRYKIIEKKQPVAFWCNPISGHNTLYWYLQNLGQGPELLIRYENEEAVDDSQLPKDRFSAERLKGVDSTLKIQPAELGDSAVYLCASSRNRDGWTEAFFGQGTRLTVV.

This clonotype appeared a few times. The rearrangement joins TRBV20-1 to TRBJ1-2; D might be TRBD1 (5 bases). The germline gives CDR1 DFQATT, CDR2 SNEGSKA (reference sequence). This CDR3 is built from 16 residues. The V end was cut by 0 bases, the J end by 0 bases, with 14 bases between. CDR3 sequence (DNA): TGCAGTGCTAGAGATGGGGCAAGTCTGTCTAACTATGGCTACACCTTC. It is translated as CSARDGASLSNYGYTF.

The rearrangement uses TRBV20-1 and TRBJ1-1; the match to TRBD1 covers 7 bases. The germline CDR1 and CDR2 sequences are DFQATT and SNEGSKA (reference sequence). The V gene end was trimmed by 6 bases and the J gene end by 5 bases; junction bases not matched to a gene: 12. The CDR3 loop spans 14 amino acids. CDR3 DNA: TGCAGTGCCCCCGGGGGGACAGTGGGGACTGAAGCTTTCTTT. Protein sequence: CSAPGGTVGTEAFF.

In its sample, this clonotype was seen many times. The chain links TRBV28 to TRBJ2-7; D is uncertain. Trimming removed 8 bases at V and 2 bases at J, with 13 bases between. Germline V lookup: CDR1 MDHEN, CDR2 SYDVKM. The length of the CDR3 is 13 residues. CDR3 bases: TGTGCCAGCGGGATCTCCGGTCCCTACGAGCAGTACTTC. Its translation: CASGISGPYEQYF.

This clonotype was picked up many times. V is TRBV7-9 and J is TRBJ1-1; D is possibly TRBD1 (6 bases). This CDR3 comprises 17 residues. Looked up from germline, CDR1 is SEHNR and CDR2 is FQNEAQ (reference sequence). Trimming took 3 bases from V and 3 from J, leaving 20 bases between them. The CDR3, as DNA: TGTGCCAGCAGCTTCCCAACAGGGATGGGGTCCGACACTGAAGCTTTCTTT. As protein: CASSFPTGMGSDTEAFF. The variable domain in full, with the rest retrieved from reference TRBV7-9 and TRBJ1-1, is DTGVSQNPRHKITKRGQNVTFRCDPISEHNRLYWYRQTLGQGPEFLTYFQNEAQLEKSRLLSDRFSAERPKGSFSTLEIQRTEQGDSAMYLCASSFPTGMGSDTEAFFGQGTRLTVV.

The genes are TRBV6-1 and TRBJ2-3; TRBD2 might be the D (7 bases). The CDR3 totals 15 residues. CDR1 and CDR2 (germline): MNHNS, SASEGT. With 2 bases removed from V and 5 bases from J, the gap between germline ends came to 14 bases. The CDR3 bases are TGTGCCAGCAGTGAATGGGAGGGGGATCTAGATACGCAGTATTTT. Protein sequence: CASSEWEGDLDTQYF.

This clonotype was seen more than once but under ten times. The chain combines TRBV2 with TRBJ1-3; a possible D gene is TRBD1 (6 bases). Per germline, CDR1 SNHLY and CDR2 FYNNEI. Trimming took off 7 bases at V and 1 base at J, with 11 bases between the two ends. The CDR3 runs 14 residues. CDR3 coding DNA: TGTGCCAGCAAGAGGGGGGAATCTGGAAACACCATATATTTT. This gives the protein CASKRGESGNTIYF.

This chain connects TRBV12-3 or TRBV12-4 to TRBJ2-7; 8 nucleotides align to TRBD1. The CDR3 consists of 13 residues. V trimming: 6 bases; J trimming: 4 bases; junction bases outside the gene matches: 5. This chain's CDR3 is CASSQRQGYEQYF. The CDR3 bases are TGTGCCAGCAGCCAAAGACAGGGGTACGAGCAGTACTTC.

This clonotype occurred many times. The CDR3 region has the DNA TGTGCCAGCAGTCCTCAAACAGGATACTATGGCTACACCTTC. Translating gives CASSPQTGYYGYTF. J is TRBJ1-2 and V is TRBV7-9; D might be TRBD1 (5 bases). The CDR3 contains 14 residues. Trimming left V 6 bases short and J 3 bases short, with 14 bases between. Germline CDR1 reads SEHNR; CDR2 reads FQNEAQ (reference sequence).